The next 12 T cell receptor beta chains were all read from a single sample in a study of blood T cell repertoires in COVID-19. The protocol was immunoSEQ multiplex PCR, while the TCRdb copy is restricted to in-frame clones and leaves out a portion. The sample includes a few hundred thousand clones, just over 85% of them seen just once. Sequencing was performed on PBMCs or T cells enriched from blood (not recorded which). These receptor sequences come from a man aged 30-40 years who had recovered from COVID-19.

This rearrangement joins TRBV29-1 to TRBJ2-7; TRBD2 agrees at 7 bases. With V trimmed by 6 bases and J by 4 bases, 6 bases remained unmatched. The CDR3 covers 12 residues. CDR1 is SQVTM, CDR2 ANQGSEA, per germline. The CDR3: CSVGGISYEQYF. The CDR3 DNA follows: TGCAGCGTGGGGGGGATCTCTTACGAGCAGTACTTC.

The chain recombines TRBV10-2 with TRBJ2-7; TRBD1 agrees at 9 bases. The CDR3 totals 14 residues. Germline-derived CDR1 and CDR2 are WSHSY and SAAADI. V trimming: 7 bases; J trimming: 4 bases; junction bases outside the gene matches: 8. The CDR3 nucleotides are TGCGCCAGCACCAAGACAGGGGGTGATTACGAGCAGTACTTC. This gives the protein CASTKTGGDYEQYF.

The chain employs TRBV7-8 and TRBJ2-3; 8 positions agree with TRBD2. The germline CDR1 and CDR2 sequences are SGHVS and FQNEAQ. This CDR3 spans 15 amino acids. With 2 bases clipped from V and 2 bases from J, the junction kept 3 bases outside the gene matches. The CDR3, as DNA: TGTGCCAGCAGCTTAAAACTAGCGGACACAGATACGCAGTATTTT. This encodes CASSLKLADTDTQYF.

In its sample, this clone was seen a few times. The gene calls are TRBV18 and TRBJ1-2; 10 bases align to TRBD1. V was pared by 6 bases and J by 0 bases, with 4 bases of the junction left unmatched. Germline V gives CDR1 KGHSH, CDR2 LQKENI. The CDR3 consists of 15 residues. The CDR3 is CASSQGQGTNYGYTF. CDR3 DNA sequence: TGTGCCAGCTCCCAGGGACAGGGGACTAACTATGGCTACACCTTC.

This chain uses TRBV19 with TRBJ2-2; TRBD2 is a possible D gene (5 bases). V lost 3 bases and J 5 bases, leaving 7 bases between the germline ends. Germline assignment: CDR1 LNHDA and CDR2 SQIVND (reference sequence). This CDR3 is 13 amino acids long. The CDR3 is CASSMRETGELFF. The CDR3 DNA follows: TGTGCCAGTAGTATGAGGGAAACCGGGGAGCTGTTTTTT.

The chain couples TRBV30 to TRBJ2-7; possible D gene TRBD2, 6 bases. Per germline, CDR1 GTSNPN and CDR2 SVGIG (reference sequence). This CDR3 comprises 14 residues. Trimming took off 2 bases at V and 4 bases at J, with 15 bases between the two ends. The CDR3 DNA follows: TGTGCCTGGAGTCCCCTATCGGGAGATTACGAGCAGTACTTC. Translated: CAWSPLSGDYEQYF.

The chain joins TRBV19 to TRBJ1-5, with D unresolved. V dropped 3 bases and J dropped 6 bases, with 9 bases sitting between them. From germline, CDR1 is LNHDA and CDR2 SQIVND (reference sequence). The CDR3 consists of 13 residues. CDR3 sequence (DNA): TGTGCCAGTAGTATCATCGCCGGTCAGCCCCAGCATTTT. Its translation: CASSIIAGQPQHF.

The chain has TRBV5-1 and TRBJ2-1; 12 bases match TRBD2. CDR1 and CDR2 from the germline V gene are SGHRS and YFSETQ. V was clipped by 2 bases and J by 5 bases; unmatched bases: 2. The CDR3 extends over 15 amino acids. The DNA for the CDR3 is TGCGCCAGCAGCTTCCTAGCGGGAGGGAACAATGAGCAGTTCTTC. It codes for CASSFLAGGNNEQFF.

The chain links TRBV7-2 to TRBJ2-7, with 8 bases matching TRBD2. The V gene end was trimmed by 4 bases and the J gene end by 1 base; junction bases not matched to a gene: 9. CDR1 is SGHTA, CDR2 FQGNSA, per germline. This CDR3 spans 16 amino acids. CDR3 DNA: TGTGCCAGCAGCTCCCCGGGAGGGAGGGTGTCCTACGAGCAGTACTTC. Its translation is CASSSPGGRVSYEQYF.

CDR3: CATVDPAGANYGYTF. CDR3 nucleotides: TGTGCCACCGTCGATCCGGCGGGGGCTAACTATGGCTACACCTTC. The chain recombines TRBV15 with TRBJ1-2; weak D call: TRBD1 (5 bases). Germline V gives CDR1 LNHNV, CDR2 YYDKDF (reference sequence). The CDR3 runs to 15 residues. Trimming shortened V by 8 bases and J by 0 bases, and 16 bases separated the two germline ends.

This CDR3 is CASGIAQGSGYTF. The CDR3 nucleotides read TGTGCCAGCGGTATAGCTCAGGGGTCTGGCTACACCTTC. The chain employs TRBV7-9 and TRBJ1-2, with a weak D call TRBD1 (6 bases). Deletions cut 8 bases from V and 7 bases from J, with 17 bases between. This CDR3 is built from 13 residues. Germline CDR1 and CDR2: SEHNR and FQNEAQ (reference sequence).

V gene TRBV11-2 combines with J gene TRBJ2-1; D ambiguous. Germline-derived CDR1 and CDR2 are SGHAT and FQNNGV. Trimming cost V 4 bases and J 0 bases, with 10 bases left between them. The CDR3 runs 15 residues. CDR3: CASSSEPSSYNEQFF. The CDR3 DNA is TGTGCCAGCAGCTCCGAGCCTAGCTCCTACAATGAGCAGTTCTTC.